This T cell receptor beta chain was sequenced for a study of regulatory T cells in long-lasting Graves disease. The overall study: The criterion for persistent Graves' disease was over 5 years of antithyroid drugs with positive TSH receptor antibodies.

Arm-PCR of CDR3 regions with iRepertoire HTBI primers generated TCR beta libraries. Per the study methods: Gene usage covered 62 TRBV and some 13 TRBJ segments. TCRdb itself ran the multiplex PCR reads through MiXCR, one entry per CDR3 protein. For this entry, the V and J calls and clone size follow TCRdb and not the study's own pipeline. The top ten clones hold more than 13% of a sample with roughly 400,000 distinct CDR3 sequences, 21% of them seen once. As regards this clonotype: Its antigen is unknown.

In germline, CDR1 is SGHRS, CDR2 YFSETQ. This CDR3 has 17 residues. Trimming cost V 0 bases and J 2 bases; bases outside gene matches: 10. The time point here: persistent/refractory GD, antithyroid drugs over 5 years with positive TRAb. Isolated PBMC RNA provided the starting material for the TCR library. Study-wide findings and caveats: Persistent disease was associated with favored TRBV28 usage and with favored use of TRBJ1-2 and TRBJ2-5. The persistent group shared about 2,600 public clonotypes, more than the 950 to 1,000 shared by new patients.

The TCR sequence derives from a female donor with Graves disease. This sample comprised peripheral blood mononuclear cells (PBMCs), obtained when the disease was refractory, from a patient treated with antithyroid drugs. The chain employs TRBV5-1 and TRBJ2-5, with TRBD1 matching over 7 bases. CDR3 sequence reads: CASSLEPQGVSQETQYF. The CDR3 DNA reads TGCGCCAGCAGCTTGGAGCCGCAGGGGGTATCTCAAGAGACCCAGTACTTC.